Below, one T cell receptor beta chain is given with its context. This clone showed up just once. Its antigen remains undetermined. No clone much larger than this one lies a single base away; base qualities are absent. The library was prepared using the immunoSEQ multiplex PCR assay. The table was pulled from immuneACCESS by TCRdb, which kept in-frame rearrangements only. Such tables lose some clones; where checked, under half of the loss comes from unresolved V genes, and the rest has no known cause. For this sample the table gives around 88,000 clones, of which about 92% were detected only once. Of the sample, about 2.4% is held by the ten largest clones. The cysteine opens and the phenylalanine closes a CDR3 of 18 amino acids. Only the CDR3 region is kept as DNA, spanning 54 bases read in frame from base 1. Compared with germline, V lacks 5 bases and J lacks 0 bases; bases without a gene match: 14. CDR1 and CDR2 (MGHDK, SYGVNS) derive from the germline V gene.

This sample is drawn from a study of T cell changes during pregnancy in multiple sclerosis (dated by TCRdb to 2018 to 2020). At the level of the whole study: The study examined how the T cell repertoire changed over the course of pregnancy in women with multiple sclerosis.

Specimen: peripheral blood, collected in the first trimester of pregnancy. Recombination joined TRBV25-1 with TRBJ1-1; 8 junctional bases match TRBD1. The sequence derives from a female donor with multiple sclerosis, enrolled in a pregnancy study. In nucleotides, the sequence is TGTGCCAGCAGTTCCCCAGGGGGCGACGGTAAGCTGAACACTGAAGCTTTCTTT. The encoded protein is CASSSPGGDGKLNTEAFF.